One and the same sample provided the 15 T cell receptor beta chains below, sequenced in a study of blood T cell repertoires in COVID-19. TCRdb keeps only in-frame clones here, not all; method: immunoSEQ multiplex PCR. This table has 250,000 to 400,000 clones, almost 90% appearing once. The sample comprised peripheral blood. All receptors come from a woman in her 30s with COVID-19, enrolled during active disease.

The V call is TRBV5-6, the J call TRBJ1-5; D not certain. The CDR3 runs 12 residues. V was shortened by 0 bases and J by 5 bases, with 3 bases between the two germline ends. Looked up from germline, CDR1 is SGHDT and CDR2 is YYEEEE. The CDR3 loop reads CASSLGDQPQHF. The DNA of the CDR3 is TGTGCCAGCAGCTTGGGAGATCAGCCCCAGCATTTT.

V gene TRBV18 combines with J gene TRBJ2-1; TRBD2 might be the D (6 bases). The ends were cut back, 3 bases at V and 7 bases at J, with 13 bases in the middle. Per the germline V gene, CDR1 is KGHSH and CDR2 is LQKENI. This CDR3 is 14 amino acids long. The CDR3 sequence: CASSPGLDGNEQFF. The DNA for the CDR3 is TGTGCCAGCTCACCGGGACTGGACGGAAATGAGCAGTTCTTC. Based on the CDR3 plus reference TRBV18 and TRBJ2-1, the full variable domain is NAGVMQNPRHLVRRRGQEARLRCSPMKGHSHVYWYRQLPEEGLKFMVYLQKENIIDESGMPKERFSAEFPKEGPSILRIQQVVRGDSAAYFCASSPGLDGNEQFFGPGTRLTVL.

This chain joins TRBV6-1 and TRBJ1-5; D remains ambiguous. The CDR3 runs to 13 residues. Germline V gene sequence: CDR1 MNHNS, CDR2 SASEGT. V was pared by 2 bases and J by 4 bases, with 6 bases between. The CDR3 DNA sequence: TGTGCCAGCAGTGAAAAAGCAAATCAGCCCCAGCATTTT. Translating it yields CASSEKANQPQHF.

The gene calls are TRBV9 and TRBJ1-3; D uncertain. Trimming shortened V by 0 bases and J by 1 base, and 14 bases separated the two germline ends. Germline CDR1 is SGDLS and CDR2 is YYNGEE. This CDR3 contains 17 residues. This CDR3 reads CASSVGAPQSSGNTIYF. CDR3 nucleotides: TGTGCCAGCAGCGTAGGTGCTCCACAGTCTTCTGGAAACACCATATATTTT.

The chain links TRBV10-1 to TRBJ2-1; TRBD2 agrees at 7 bases. V shed 4 bases and J 2 bases; nucleotides not matched to a gene: 2. The CDR3 consists of 14 residues. Germline lookup yields CDR1 WNHNN and CDR2 SYGVQD (reference sequence). The CDR3 nucleotides read TGCGCCAGCAGTGTTCGGGGGGCCTACAATGAGCAGTTCTTC. Protein: CASSVRGAYNEQFF.

The chain recombines TRBV6-6 with TRBJ2-5; D gene uncertain. Trimming removed 3 bases from V and 5 bases from J, with 16 bases in between. Per germline, CDR1 MNHNY and CDR2 SVGAGI (reference sequence). This CDR3 spans 15 amino acids. This CDR3 is CASSYEVWKMETQYF. In DNA form, the CDR3 reads TGTGCCAGCAGTTATGAGGTGTGGAAGATGGAGACCCAGTACTTC.

The count of this clone is one. The chain links TRBV2 to TRBJ1-5, with a possible D match to TRBD1 (5 bases). CDR1 SNHLY and CDR2 FYNNEI come from the germline V gene. The CDR3 runs to 14 residues. V was shortened by 6 bases and J by 4 bases, with 13 bases between the two germline ends. Here the CDR3 DNA reads TGTGCCAGCAGGGGCGAAACAGGAAATCAGCCCCAGCATTTT. Its protein product is CASRGETGNQPQHF.

About this clone: Additional DNA sequences in this sample encode the identical CDR3. The rearrangement links TRBV5-1 to TRBJ2-3, with 10 nucleotides matching TRBD2. The germline V gene encodes CDR1 SGHRS and CDR2 YFSETQ. The CDR3 has 14 residues. Germline trimming cut 3 bases from V and 4 bases from J; bases unmatched to any gene: 2. The CDR3 coding sequence is TGCGCCAGCAGCTCCGGGACTAGCGCAGATACGCAGTATTTT. Amino acid sequence: CASSSGTSADTQYF.

This rearrangement joins TRBV21-1 to TRBJ2-3; TRBD2 is the table's D call and was not checked against the DNA. TRBV21-1 has pseudogene status. The CDR3 totals 18 residues. The CDR3 loop reads CASTRTSGRALSTDTQYF. The CDR3 coding sequence is TGTGCCAGCACCCGGACTAGCGGGAGGGCCCTGAGCACAGATACGCAGTATTTT.

This chain connects TRBV19 to TRBJ2-6, with 7 bases that match TRBD1. Germline V gene lookup returns CDR1 LNHDA and CDR2 SQIVND (reference sequence). Unmatched junction bases numbered 5, after V lost 6 bases and J lost 0 bases. The CDR3 covers 16 residues. The chain's CDR3 is CASRDRLNSGANVLTF. Here the CDR3 DNA reads TGTGCCAGTAGGGACAGGTTAAACTCTGGGGCCAACGTCCTGACTTTC.

This sequence joins TRBV6-2 or TRBV6-3 and TRBJ1-5; D is perhaps TRBD1 (6 bases). This CDR3 is 16 amino acids long. Per the germline V gene, CDR1 is MNHEY and CDR2 is SVGEGT. V was cut by 5 bases and J by 7 bases, with 21 bases left in between. DNA of the CDR3: TGTGCCAGCAGTAAACAAGGACAGAGTGGTTCCCAGCCCCAGCATTTT. It specifies CASSKQGQSGSQPQHF.

This chain joins TRBV6-5 and TRBJ1-1; possibly TRBD1 for D (6 bases). The CDR3 runs 14 residues. V gave up 5 bases and J gave up 4 bases, with 14 bases separating them. Germline assignment: CDR1 MNHEY and CDR2 SVGAGI. The CDR3 loop is CASSQGRVGTEAFF. The CDR3 DNA follows: TGTGCCAGCAGTCAGGGGCGAGTGGGCACTGAAGCTTTCTTT.

The chain combines TRBV3-1 (or the pseudogene TRBV3-2) with TRBJ1-2; maybe TRBD1 (5 bases). The CDR3 has 14 amino acids. Looked up from germline, CDR1 is LGHDT and CDR2 is YNNKEL (reference sequence). Trimming left V 4 bases short and J 3 bases short, with 12 bases between. The CDR3 loop reads CASSPSGDYYGYTF. The CDR3 coding sequence is TGTGCCAGCAGCCCTTCCGGGGACTACTATGGCTACACCTTC.

The V call is TRBV5-1, the J call TRBJ2-5, with 10 bases matching TRBD2. Trimming removed 5 bases from V and 2 bases from J; junction bases left unmatched: 3. The CDR3 contains 14 residues. Germline V gene data show CDR1 as SGHRS and CDR2 as YFSETQ. The CDR3 reads CASRAGGPQETQYF. In nucleotides, the CDR3 is TGCGCCAGCAGAGCGGGAGGGCCTCAAGAGACCCAGTACTTC.

This clone has only a few counts. V and J are TRBV2 and TRBJ1-2, with D maybe TRBD1 (5 bases). Deletions cut 6 bases from V and 2 bases from J, with 31 bases between. The CDR3 runs to 20 residues. CDR1 is SNHLY and CDR2 is FYNNEI in the germline V gene. The chain's CDR3 is CASRGTGRWREPHRNYGYTF. For the CDR3, the DNA is TGTGCCAGCAGAGGGACGGGCCGCTGGAGGGAGCCTCACAGGAACTATGGCTACACCTTC.